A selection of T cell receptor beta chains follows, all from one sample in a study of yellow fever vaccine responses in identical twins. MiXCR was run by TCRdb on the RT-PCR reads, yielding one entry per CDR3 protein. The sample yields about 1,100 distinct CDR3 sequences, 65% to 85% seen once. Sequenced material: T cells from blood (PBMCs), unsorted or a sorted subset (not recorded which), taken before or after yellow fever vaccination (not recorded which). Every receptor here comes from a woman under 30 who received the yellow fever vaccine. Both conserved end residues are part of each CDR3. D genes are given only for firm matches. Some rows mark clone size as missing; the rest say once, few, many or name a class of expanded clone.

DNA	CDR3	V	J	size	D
TGTGCCATCAGTGAGGGGGGAGGTACTGAAGCTTTCTTT	CAISEGGGTEAFF	TRBV10-3	TRBJ1-1	NA	NA
TGCAGCGTAACTACAGTGAGCACAGATACGCAGTATTTT	CSVTTVSTDTQYF	TRBV29-1	TRBJ2-3	NA	NA
TGCGCCAGCAGTAGGGGGGTCGATCAGCCCCAGCATTTT	CASSRGVDQPQHF	TRBV5-1	TRBJ1-5	NA	NA
TGTGCCAGCAGTGACGGAGTGAACACTGAAGCTTTCTTT	CASSDGVNTEAFF	TRBV6-4	TRBJ1-1	NA	NA
TGTGCCACCAGCAGAGACTATGGAGGGGCGGCTAACATTCAGTACTTC	CATSRDYGGAANIQYF	TRBV15	TRBJ2-4	NA	NA
TGTGCCATCAGTGCCCCCCTAGCGGGGGGGCCCGATGAGCAGTTCTTC	CAISAPLAGGPDEQFF	TRBV10-3	TRBJ2-1	NA	TRBD2
TGCAGTGCTAGAGGGGGGGTGGCTGAAGCTTTCTTT	CSARGGVAEAFF	TRBV20-1	TRBJ1-1	NA	NA
TGTGCCAGCAGCTCGGCACGAGGGGGCACAGATACGCAGTATTTT	CASSSARGGTDTQYF	TRBV11-1	TRBJ2-3	NA	NA
TGCGCCAGCAGCTTGGCCGGGAATCAAGAGACCCAGTACTTC	CASSLAGNQETQYF	TRBV5-1	TRBJ2-5	NA	NA
TGTGCCAGCAGCTTAAAATCAGGGGGCACAGATACGCAGTATTTT	CASSLKSGGTDTQYF	TRBV5-4	TRBJ2-3	once	NA
TGTGCCAGCTCACGACAGGGGGGTCGGACTGAAGCTTTCTTT	CASSRQGGRTEAFF	TRBV18	TRBJ1-1	NA	TRBD1
TGTGCCAGCACCTCATTGCCCGGGACCGCGAACACTGAAGCTTTCTTT	CASTSLPGTANTEAFF	TRBV6-1	TRBJ1-1	NA	NA
TGTGCCAGCAGCCAAGATCCGACTAGTCCAATCACAGATACGCAGTATTTT	CASSQDPTSPITDTQYF	TRBV4-2	TRBJ2-3	NA	NA
TGCGCCAGCAGTGAGCAGGGGCCGCGCTCTGGTAACTATGGCTACACCTTC	CASSEQGPRSGNYGYTF	TRBV10-1	TRBJ1-2	NA	NA
TGCAGCGGTGGATCACGACAGCGCAGCTCTGGGGCCAACGTCCTGACTTTC	CSGGSRQRSSGANVLTF	TRBV29-1	TRBJ2-6	NA	NA
TGCAGTGCTAGAGTGGGAGCTGCAGATACGCAGTATTTT	CSARVGAADTQYF	TRBV20-1	TRBJ2-3	NA	NA
TGTGCCACCAGCAGAGATCAGGGGACTAGCGGGTTTTACGAGCAGTTCTTC	CATSRDQGTSGFYEQFF	TRBV15	TRBJ2-1	NA	TRBD2
TGTGCCATCAGCCGGGGACAGGGGGCTTCTGGCTACACCTTC	CAISRGQGASGYTF	TRBV10-3	TRBJ1-2	few	TRBD1
TGTGCCAGCAGCTTAGCCCGACTAGCGGAAGAGACCCAGTACTTC	CASSLARLAEETQYF	TRBV11-1	TRBJ2-5	NA	TRBD2
TGTGCCAGCTCACCCACCTCCGGGGCCAACGTCCTGACTTTC	CASSPTSGANVLTF	TRBV18	TRBJ2-6	NA	NA
TGCGCCAGCAGCGAAACTCCCCTAGGGGGCGAGCAGTACTTC	CASSETPLGGEQYF	TRBV4-1	TRBJ2-7	NA	NA
TGCGCCAGCAGCTTGCCGGGAGCGTCGAAGAATGAGCAGTTCTTC	CASSLPGASKNEQFF	TRBV5-1	TRBJ2-1	NA	NA
TGCGCCAGCAGCTTGGCCACGGGCTCCTACGAGCAGTACTTC	CASSLATGSYEQYF	TRBV5-1	TRBJ2-7	once	NA
TGTGCCAGCAGCATACTAGGTGCAGATACGCAGTATTTT	CASSILGADTQYF	TRBV6-1	TRBJ2-3	NA	NA
TGTGCCAGCAGTTTAACCTGGAGGGAGTTGCCCTACAATGAGCAGTTCTTC	CASSLTWRELPYNEQFF	TRBV28	TRBJ2-1	NA	NA
TGTGCCAGTAGTACGGGACAGAATAATTCACCCCTCCACTTT	CASSTGQNNSPLHF	TRBV19	TRBJ1-6	once	TRBD1
TGTGCCAGCAGCCCCGGGACTGGCAGGGAGACCCAGTACTTC	CASSPGTGRETQYF	TRBV4-2	TRBJ2-5	NA	NA
TGTGCCAGCAGCTTAGTACGGGGGGTCGGCACCGGGGAGCTGTTTTTT	CASSLVRGVGTGELFF	TRBV7-8	TRBJ2-2	NA	TRBD2
TGTGCCACCAGCCAGGGGGCCTACGAGCAGTACTTC	CATSQGAYEQYF	TRBV24-1	TRBJ2-7	NA	TRBD1
TGTGCCAGCAGCGGTGACAGGGCCATCAACAATGAGCAGTTCTTC	CASSGDRAINNEQFF	TRBV5-4	TRBJ2-1	NA	TRBD1
TGCACCAGCAGCCAGTTGTCAACCGGGGGGGCCTCAGAGACCCAGTACTTC	CTSSQLSTGGASETQYF	TRBV1	TRBJ2-5	NA	NA
TGCGCCAGCAGCCGTAAACCACCCGGGGGGATGAGCACAGATACGCAGTATTTT	CASSRKPPGGMSTDTQYF	TRBV5-1	TRBJ2-3	NA	TRBD2
TGCGCCAGCAGCCAGACAGGGGCCTTGAATCAGCCCCAGCATTTT	CASSQTGALNQPQHF	TRBV4-1	TRBJ1-5	NA	TRBD1
TGCGCCAGCAGCCTCGAAGGGCAAAGCTATAATTCACCCCTCCACTTT	CASSLEGQSYNSPLHF	TRBV4-1	TRBJ1-6	NA	NA
TGTGCCACTAGAGGCAGGGGGGATCAGCCCCAGCATTTT	CATRGRGDQPQHF	TRBV15	TRBJ1-5	NA	TRBD1
TGTGCCAGCAGCTTGGACATCGCCCGGGATACGCAGTATTTT	CASSLDIARDTQYF	TRBV7-8	TRBJ2-3	few	NA
TGCGCCAGCAGCTTGGGACAGGGCGGTGGCTACATCTTC	CASSLGQGGGYIF	TRBV5-1	TRBJ1-2	NA	TRBD1
TGTGCCACCAAAGGTAGCAGGAGGTATGGCTACACCTTC	CATKGSRRYGYTF	TRBV28	TRBJ1-2	NA	NA
TGTGCCATCAGTGAGTCGTCTTTCTACGAGCAGTACTTC	CAISESSFYEQYF	TRBV10-3	TRBJ2-7	NA	NA
TGTGCCAGCAGCCTAGGGGGCGCGGGGCAGCCCCAGCATTTT	CASSLGGAGQPQHF	TRBV7-9	TRBJ1-5	NA	TRBD1